This paragraph reports one TCR beta chain. Other DNA sequences of this sample code for an identical CDR3. The data were obtained in a study of cytomegalovirus exposure and HLA in healthy donors. Study context: Earlier work reported 100 million or so unique TCR beta sequences from 180 million or so T cells.

PCR was performed using 60 Vbeta and 13 Jbeta primers. TCRdb keeps only in-frame clones here, not all; method: immunoSEQ multiplex PCR. The sample lists around 190,000 clones; 70% to 80% were seen once. Germline CDR1 is KGHSH and CDR2 is LQKENI. CDR3 size: 14 residues. V was pared by 2 bases and J by 3 bases, with 0 bases of the junction left unmatched. The sequence was collected from a woman aged 25 to 39 in good health and CMV-seronegative. The rearrangement links TRBV18 to TRBJ2-1, with 8 nucleotides matching TRBD2. Sequenced sample: PBMCs. CDR3 nucleotides: TGTGCCAGCTCACCAACTAGCGGCTACAATGAGCAGTTCTTC. Translating it yields CASSPTSGYNEQFF.